A single sample gave rise to the 2 T cell receptor beta chains below, sequenced in a study of T-cell memory formation after mild COVID-19. TCRdb reanalysed the 5' RACE reads using MiXCR and keeps one entry per CDR3 protein. The repertoire holds 300,000 to 400,000 distinct CDR3 sequences, with over 10% as singletons. Sequences were obtained from PBMCs or a T cell subset sorted from them (not recorded which). The source of these receptors is a man between 18 and 29 years old who had mild COVID-19 (a few samples of this study predate the infection). Cell type and time point are not known.

The chain carries TRBV6-2 or TRBV6-3 and TRBJ2-7, with D unresolved. The CDR3 sequence is 14 residues long. Trimming pared 8 bases from V and 0 bases from J, leaving 14 bases between. The V gene's germline CDR1 is MNHEY and CDR2 SVGEGT. This CDR3 is CASESPDSSYEQYF. The CDR3 DNA sequence: TGTGCCAGCGAGTCACCAGACTCCTCCTACGAGCAGTACTTC.

This clonotype has just a few counts. J is TRBJ2-3 and V is TRBV5-1; D is ambiguous. This CDR3 is built from 14 residues. CDR1 and CDR2 from the germline V gene are SGHRS and YFSETQ. Trimming took off 1 base at V and 5 bases at J, with 11 bases between the two ends. CDR3 nucleotides: TGCGCCAGCAGCTTGTCCTACCCGGGAGATACGCAGTATTTT. It yields the protein CASSLSYPGDTQYF.